This T cell receptor (beta chain) was recovered during a study of blood T cell repertoires in COVID-19. Study-level background: The origin of the acute and convalescent COVID-19 samples was the United States, Italy and Spain. Sample material is recorded as cDNA or gDNA derived from T cells, B-cell-depleted T cells, or PBMCs.

Germline CDR1 reads ENHRY; CDR2 reads SYGVKD. The V and J ends lost 8 bases and 5 bases, in that order; junction bases with no gene match: 8. The CDR3 spans 15 residues. Clones were sequenced by immunoSEQ multiplex PCR, and TCRdb holds only the in-frame ones, with some missing. The data contain roughly 330,000 clones, 75% to 90% of them singletons. This receptor was obtained from a man aged 25 to 40 who had recovered from COVID-19. Sequencing was performed on PBMCs or T cells enriched from blood (not recorded which). The chain combines TRBV10-3 with TRBJ2-2; 10 bases line up with TRBD1. In DNA, the CDR3 is TGTGCCATCGGGTCCCGGGGACAGGGGACCGGGGAGCTGTTTTTT. Its protein product is CAIGSRGQGTGELFF.